This is a list of T cell receptor beta chains from one sample in a study of monozygotic twins with inflammatory bowel disease. One entry per CDR3 protein, without DNA, is what TCRdb gives after re-calling the 5' RACE reads. Its table records approximately 330,000 distinct CDR3 sequences. The sequenced sample was blood. These receptors all come from a human donor with ulcerative colitis or Crohn's disease, or a healthy co-twin of an affected twin (not recorded which). CDR3s include the opening cysteine and the closing phenylalanine or tryptophan.

j_call: TRBJ1-5
v_call: TRBV20-1
cdr3_aa: CSASRTASNQPQHF

j_call: TRBJ1-5
v_call: TRBV12-3/TRBV12-4
cdr3_aa: CASSLRQDSPQHF

j_call: TRBJ1-5
v_call: TRBV20-1
cdr3_aa: CSAREMVGGAYSNQPQHF

j_call: TRBJ2-5
v_call: TRBV5-6
cdr3_aa: CASSVPGQETQYF

j_call: TRBJ2-2
v_call: TRBV28
cdr3_aa: CASSPQTSNTGELFF

j_call: TRBJ2-3
v_call: TRBV7-3
cdr3_aa: CASSLAAGLADTQYF

j_call: TRBJ2-3
v_call: TRBV11-2
cdr3_aa: CASSSQRFGATTDTQYF

j_call: TRBJ2-1
v_call: TRBV11-2
cdr3_aa: CASSRQGAYEQFF

j_call: TRBJ2-7
v_call: TRBV2
cdr3_aa: CASRKQGGSYEQYF

j_call: TRBJ1-2
v_call: TRBV5-4
cdr3_aa: CASSLGVAGQGYGYTF

j_call: TRBJ1-6
v_call: TRBV7-2
cdr3_aa: CASSDEGQLYNSPLHF

j_call: TRBJ2-3
v_call: TRBV29-1
cdr3_aa: CSVGLAGGRDTQYF

j_call: TRBJ2-1
v_call: TRBV3-1
cdr3_aa: CASSQARGDEQFF

j_call: TRBJ2-3
v_call: TRBV7-3
cdr3_aa: CASNLAGRTDTQYF

j_call: TRBJ2-7
v_call: TRBV3-1
cdr3_aa: CASSPGRAHEQYF

j_call: TRBJ1-1
v_call: TRBV28
cdr3_aa: CASDNGGYSTEAFF

j_call: TRBJ2-7
v_call: TRBV7-9
cdr3_aa: CASSLGGNGAYEQYF

j_call: TRBJ2-1
v_call: TRBV6-5
cdr3_aa: CASSYYSGSSYNEQFF

j_call: TRBJ2-3
v_call: TRBV11-2
cdr3_aa: CASSLNRDTQYF

j_call: TRBJ2-7
v_call: TRBV20-1
cdr3_aa: CSASEGSHRGEQYF

j_call: TRBJ2-3
v_call: TRBV20-1
cdr3_aa: CSAGGVSDTQYF

j_call: TRBJ2-5
v_call: TRBV7-8
cdr3_aa: CASSPRRTRFETQYF

j_call: TRBJ2-3
v_call: TRBV20-1
cdr3_aa: CRASRLLGDTQYF

j_call: TRBJ2-7
v_call: TRBV7-2
cdr3_aa: CASRGGPNSYEQYF

j_call: TRBJ1-2
v_call: TRBV18
cdr3_aa: CASSPRTEAYGYTF

j_call: TRBJ1-2
v_call: TRBV20-1
cdr3_aa: CSASHRTVIYGYTF

j_call: TRBJ2-2
v_call: TRBV11-2
cdr3_aa: CASSLDPTLQRELFF

j_call: TRBJ2-3
v_call: TRBV7-2
cdr3_aa: CASSLGGRNTESDTQYF

j_call: TRBJ2-5
v_call: TRBV5-1
cdr3_aa: CASSLVGTAEKETQYF

j_call: TRBJ2-7
v_call: TRBV6-1
cdr3_aa: CASRRTGVYEQYF

j_call: TRBJ2-1
v_call: TRBV20-1
cdr3_aa: CSARDGAGGFYRYNEQFF

j_call: TRBJ2-7
v_call: TRBV10-3
cdr3_aa: CAISVGQGARYEQYF

j_call: TRBJ2-2
v_call: TRBV28
cdr3_aa: CASSRGSTATGELFF

j_call: TRBJ2-5
v_call: TRBV13
cdr3_aa: CASSRYEETQYF

j_call: TRBJ2-5
v_call: TRBV7-2
cdr3_aa: CASSLRPIQETQYF

j_call: TRBJ1-3
v_call: TRBV30
cdr3_aa: CAWSVSGNTIYF

j_call: TRBJ2-2
v_call: TRBV7-9
cdr3_aa: CASSFFYGTGELFF

j_call: TRBJ2-7
v_call: TRBV6-5
cdr3_aa: CASSYEAGGTYEQYF

j_call: TRBJ1-5
v_call: TRBV20-1
cdr3_aa: CSAPSGGPQHF

j_call: TRBJ2-5
v_call: TRBV30
cdr3_aa: CAWTEQETQYF

j_call: TRBJ1-1
v_call: TRBV9
cdr3_aa: CASSVGRGGNTEAFF

j_call: TRBJ2-1
v_call: TRBV6-2/TRBV6-3
cdr3_aa: CASSYREDYNEQFF

j_call: TRBJ2-2
v_call: TRBV29-1
cdr3_aa: CSVADVEGGGELFF

j_call: TRBJ2-7
v_call: TRBV6-1
cdr3_aa: CASTSGTGGPYEQYF